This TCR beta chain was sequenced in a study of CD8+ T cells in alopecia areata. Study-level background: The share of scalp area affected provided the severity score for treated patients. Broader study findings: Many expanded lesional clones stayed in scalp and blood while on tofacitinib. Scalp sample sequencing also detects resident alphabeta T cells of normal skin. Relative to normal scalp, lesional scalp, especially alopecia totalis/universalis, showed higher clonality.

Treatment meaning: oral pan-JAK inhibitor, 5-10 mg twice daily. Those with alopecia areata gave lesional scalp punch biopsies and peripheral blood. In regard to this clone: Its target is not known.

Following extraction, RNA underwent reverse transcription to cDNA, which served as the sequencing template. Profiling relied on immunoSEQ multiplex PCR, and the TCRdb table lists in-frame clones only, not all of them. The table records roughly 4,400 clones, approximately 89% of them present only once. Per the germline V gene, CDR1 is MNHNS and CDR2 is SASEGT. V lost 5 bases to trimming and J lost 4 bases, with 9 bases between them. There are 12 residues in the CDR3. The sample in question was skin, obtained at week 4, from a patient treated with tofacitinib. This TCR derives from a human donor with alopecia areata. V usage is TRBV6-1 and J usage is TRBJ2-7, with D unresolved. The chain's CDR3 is CASSQVRYEQYF. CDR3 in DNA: TGTGCCAGCAGTCAGGTCCGGTACGAGCAGTACTTC.